This T cell receptor (beta chain) was found in a study of T cell repertoires in cytomegalovirus infection. A single record per CDR3 protein comes from TCRdb applying MiXCR to the reads. The sample holds roughly 500,000 distinct CDR3 sequences, 10% to 12% seen once. This clonotype was seen at least ten times. Trimming pared 3 bases from V and 2 bases from J, leaving 17 bases between. CDR1 DFQATT and CDR2 SNEGSKA come from the germline V gene (reference sequence). The CDR3 is 15 amino acids. The sequencing sample was made of PBMCs. The V call is TRBV20-1, the J call TRBJ2-7, with no clear D. The receptor comes from a human donor in good health (CMV status not recorded). Some clones in this sample may be carry-over from other donors' samples. The CDR3 is CSASQPSGPTYEQYF. DNA of the CDR3: TGCAGTGCTAGTCAACCTTCCGGGCCCACCTACGAGCAGTACTTC.